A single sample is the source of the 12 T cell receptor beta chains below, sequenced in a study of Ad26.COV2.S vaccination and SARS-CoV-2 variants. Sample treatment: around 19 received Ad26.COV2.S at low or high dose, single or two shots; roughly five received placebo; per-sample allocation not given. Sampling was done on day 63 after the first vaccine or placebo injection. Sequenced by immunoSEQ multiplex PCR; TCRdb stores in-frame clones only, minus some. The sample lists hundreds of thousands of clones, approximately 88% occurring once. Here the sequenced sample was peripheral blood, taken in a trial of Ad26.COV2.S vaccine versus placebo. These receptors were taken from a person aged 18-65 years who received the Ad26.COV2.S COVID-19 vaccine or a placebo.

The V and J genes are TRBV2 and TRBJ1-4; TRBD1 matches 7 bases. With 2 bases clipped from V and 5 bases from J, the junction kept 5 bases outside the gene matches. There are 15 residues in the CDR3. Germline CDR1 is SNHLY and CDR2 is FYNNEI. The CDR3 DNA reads TGTGCCAGCAGTGAACAGGGGGGCCTGAATGAAAAACTGTTTTTT. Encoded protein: CASSEQGGLNEKLFF. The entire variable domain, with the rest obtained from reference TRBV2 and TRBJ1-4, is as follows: EPEVTQTPSHQVTQMGQEVILRCVPISNHLYFYWYRQILGQKVEFLVSFYNNEISEKSEIFDDQFSVERPDGSNFTLKIRSTKLEDSAMYFCASSEQGGLNEKLFFGSGTQLSVL.

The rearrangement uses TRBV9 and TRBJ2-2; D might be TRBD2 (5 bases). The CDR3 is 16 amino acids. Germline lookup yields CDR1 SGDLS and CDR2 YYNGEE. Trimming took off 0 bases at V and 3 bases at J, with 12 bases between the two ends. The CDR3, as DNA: TGTGCCAGCAGCGTAGGCGATTCGAGGGACACCGGGGAGCTGTTTTTT. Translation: CASSVGDSRDTGELFF.

In DNA form, the CDR3 reads TGTGCCAGCACGAAAGAAGGGGCCAACTTCAATGAGCAGTTCTTC. Translation: CASTKEGANFNEQFF. The rearrangement links TRBV3-1 (or the pseudogene TRBV3-2) to TRBJ2-1, with D possibly TRBD1 on 5 matching bases. V lost 7 bases and J 6 bases, leaving 19 bases between the germline ends. This CDR3 contains 15 residues. Per the germline V gene, CDR1 is LGHDT and CDR2 is YNNKEL (reference sequence).

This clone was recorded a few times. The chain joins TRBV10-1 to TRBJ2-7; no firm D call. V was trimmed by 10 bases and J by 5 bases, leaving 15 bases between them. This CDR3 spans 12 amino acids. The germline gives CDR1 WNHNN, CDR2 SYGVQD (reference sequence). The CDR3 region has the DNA TGCGCCACTTCGGACCCTAAGGACGAGCAGTACTTC. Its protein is CATSDPKDEQYF.

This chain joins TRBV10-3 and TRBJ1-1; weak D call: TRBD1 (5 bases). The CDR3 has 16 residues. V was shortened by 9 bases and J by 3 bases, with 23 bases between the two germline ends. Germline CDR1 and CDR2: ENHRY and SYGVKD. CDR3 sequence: CAISFFDRFLDTEAFF. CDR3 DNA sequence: TGTGCCATTTCCTTTTTTGACAGATTTTTGGACACTGAAGCTTTCTTT.

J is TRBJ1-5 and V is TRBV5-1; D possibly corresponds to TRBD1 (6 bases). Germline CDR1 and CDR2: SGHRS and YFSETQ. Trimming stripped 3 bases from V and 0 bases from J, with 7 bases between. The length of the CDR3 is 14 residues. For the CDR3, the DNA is TGCGCCAGCAGCTGGGGGGCTAGCAATCAGCCCCAGCATTTT. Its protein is CASSWGASNQPQHF.

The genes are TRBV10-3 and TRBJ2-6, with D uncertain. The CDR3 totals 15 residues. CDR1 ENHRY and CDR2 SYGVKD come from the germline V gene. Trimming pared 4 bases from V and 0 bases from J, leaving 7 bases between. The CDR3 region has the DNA TGTGCCATCAGTGTAACCGTCTCTGGGGCCAACGTCCTGACTTTC. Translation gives CAISVTVSGANVLTF.

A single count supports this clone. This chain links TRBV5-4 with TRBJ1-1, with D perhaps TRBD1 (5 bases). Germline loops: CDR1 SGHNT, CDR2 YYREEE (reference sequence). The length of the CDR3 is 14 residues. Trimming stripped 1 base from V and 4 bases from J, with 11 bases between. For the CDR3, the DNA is TGTGCCAGCAGCTTGTTGCAGGGCTCCACTGAAGCTTTCTTT. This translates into CASSLLQGSTEAFF.

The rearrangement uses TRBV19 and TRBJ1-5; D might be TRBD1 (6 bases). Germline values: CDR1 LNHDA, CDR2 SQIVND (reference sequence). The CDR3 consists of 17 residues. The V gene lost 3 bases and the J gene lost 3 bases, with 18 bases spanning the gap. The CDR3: CASSMREGTTANQPQHF. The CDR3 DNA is TGTGCCAGTAGTATGAGGGAGGGGACAACCGCCAATCAGCCCCAGCATTTT.

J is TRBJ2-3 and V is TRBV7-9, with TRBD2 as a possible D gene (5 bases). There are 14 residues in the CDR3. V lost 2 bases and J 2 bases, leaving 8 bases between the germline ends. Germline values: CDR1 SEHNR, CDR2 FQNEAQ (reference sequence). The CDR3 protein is CASSLRGYTDTQYF. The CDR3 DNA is TGTGCCAGCAGCTTACGGGGTTACACAGATACGCAGTATTTT.

The CDR3, as DNA: TGTGCCAGCAGCAGGGGGGACATTGAAGCTTTCTTT. Translating gives CASSRGDIEAFF. The V call is TRBV7-9, the J call TRBJ1-1; D may be TRBD1 (6 bases). The germline V gene encodes CDR1 SEHNR and CDR2 FQNEAQ (reference sequence). Trimming left V 5 bases short and J 7 bases short, with 11 bases between. This CDR3 has 12 residues.

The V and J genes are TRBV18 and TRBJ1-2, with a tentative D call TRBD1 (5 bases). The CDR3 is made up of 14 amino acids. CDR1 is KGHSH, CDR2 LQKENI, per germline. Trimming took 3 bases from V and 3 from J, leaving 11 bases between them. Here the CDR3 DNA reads TGTGCCAGCTCACCCGCCGCAGGGCACTATGGCTACACCTTC. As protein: CASSPAAGHYGYTF.